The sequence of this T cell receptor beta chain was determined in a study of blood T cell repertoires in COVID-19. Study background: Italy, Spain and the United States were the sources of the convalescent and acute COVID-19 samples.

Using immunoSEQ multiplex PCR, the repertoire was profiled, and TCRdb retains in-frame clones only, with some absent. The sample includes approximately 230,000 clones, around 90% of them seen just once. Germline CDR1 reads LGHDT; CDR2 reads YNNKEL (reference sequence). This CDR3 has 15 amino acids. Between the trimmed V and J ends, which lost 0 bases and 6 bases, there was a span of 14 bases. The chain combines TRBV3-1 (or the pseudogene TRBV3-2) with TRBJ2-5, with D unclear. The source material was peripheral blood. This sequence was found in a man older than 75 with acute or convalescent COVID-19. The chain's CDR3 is CASSQDLLPSKTQYF. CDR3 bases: TGTGCCAGCAGCCAAGATCTGTTGCCAAGCAAGACCCAGTACTTC.